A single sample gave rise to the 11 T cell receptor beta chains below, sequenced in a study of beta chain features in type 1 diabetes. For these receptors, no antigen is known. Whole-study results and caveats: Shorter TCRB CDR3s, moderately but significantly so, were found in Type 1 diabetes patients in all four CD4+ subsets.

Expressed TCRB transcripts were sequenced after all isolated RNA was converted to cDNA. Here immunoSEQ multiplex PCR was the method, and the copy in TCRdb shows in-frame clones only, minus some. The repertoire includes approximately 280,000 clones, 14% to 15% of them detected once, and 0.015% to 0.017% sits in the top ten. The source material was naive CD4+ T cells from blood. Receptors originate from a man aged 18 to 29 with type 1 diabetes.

The CDR3 DNA follows: TGCAGCGTCCTAGGACTAATAGTGCGCAATGAGCAGTTCTTC. The encoded protein is CSVLGLIVRNEQFF. The chain carries TRBV29-1 and TRBJ2-1; weak D call: TRBD2 (6 bases). This CDR3 has 14 amino acids. Germline CDR1 and CDR2: SQVTM and ANQGSEA. The V and J ends lost 6 bases and 6 bases respectively, with 18 bases between them.

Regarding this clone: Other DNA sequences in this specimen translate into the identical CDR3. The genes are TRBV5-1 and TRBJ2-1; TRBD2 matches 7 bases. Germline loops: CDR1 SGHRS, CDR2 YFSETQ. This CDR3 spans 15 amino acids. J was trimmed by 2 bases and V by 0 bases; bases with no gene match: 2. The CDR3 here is CASSLGLAAYNEQFF. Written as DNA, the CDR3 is TGCGCCAGCAGCTTGGGGCTAGCGGCCTACAATGAGCAGTTCTTC.

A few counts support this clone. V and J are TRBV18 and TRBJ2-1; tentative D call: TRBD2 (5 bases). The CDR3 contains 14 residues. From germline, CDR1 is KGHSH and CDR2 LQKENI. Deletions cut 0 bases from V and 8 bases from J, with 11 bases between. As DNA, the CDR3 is TGTGCCAGCTCACCACCGCCCGGAGGAGATGAGCAGTTCTTC. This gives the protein CASSPPPGGDEQFF.

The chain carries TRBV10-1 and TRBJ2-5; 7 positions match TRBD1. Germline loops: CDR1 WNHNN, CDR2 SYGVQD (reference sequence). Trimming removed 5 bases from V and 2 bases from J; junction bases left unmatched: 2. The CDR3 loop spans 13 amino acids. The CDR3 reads CASSPGQQETQYF. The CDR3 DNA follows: TGCGCCAGCAGTCCGGGACAGCAAGAGACCCAGTACTTC.

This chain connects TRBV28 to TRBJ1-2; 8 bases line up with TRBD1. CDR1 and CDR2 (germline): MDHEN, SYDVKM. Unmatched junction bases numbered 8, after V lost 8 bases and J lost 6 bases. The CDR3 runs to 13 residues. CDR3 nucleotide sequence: TGTGCCAGCCGAAGGACAGGGATGGATGGCTACACCTTC. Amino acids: CASRRTGMDGYTF.

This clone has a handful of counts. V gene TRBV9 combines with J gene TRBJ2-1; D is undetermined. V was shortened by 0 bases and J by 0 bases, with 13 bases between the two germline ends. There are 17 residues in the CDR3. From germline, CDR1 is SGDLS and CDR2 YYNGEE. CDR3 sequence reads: CASSVGGIRSSYNEQFF. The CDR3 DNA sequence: TGTGCCAGCAGCGTAGGAGGCATACGAAGCTCCTACAATGAGCAGTTCTTC.

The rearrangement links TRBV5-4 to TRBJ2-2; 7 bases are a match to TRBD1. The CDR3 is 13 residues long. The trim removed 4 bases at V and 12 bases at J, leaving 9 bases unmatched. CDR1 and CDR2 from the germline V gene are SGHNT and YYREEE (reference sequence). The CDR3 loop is CASSPGQKEKLFF. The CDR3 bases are TGTGCCAGCAGCCCGGGACAGAAGGAGAAGCTGTTTTTT.

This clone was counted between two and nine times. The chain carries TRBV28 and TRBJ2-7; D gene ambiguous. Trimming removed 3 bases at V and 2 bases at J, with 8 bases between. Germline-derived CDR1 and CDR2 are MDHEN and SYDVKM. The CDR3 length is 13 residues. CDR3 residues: CASSFAFTYEQYF. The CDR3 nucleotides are TGTGCCAGCAGTTTCGCGTTTACCTACGAGCAGTACTTC. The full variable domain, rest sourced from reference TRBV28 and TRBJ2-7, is DVKVTQSSRYLVKRTGEKVFLECVQDMDHENMFWYRQDPGLGLRLIYFSYDVKMKEKGDIPEGYSVSREKKERFSLILESASTNQTSMYLCASSFAFTYEQYFGPGTRLTVT.

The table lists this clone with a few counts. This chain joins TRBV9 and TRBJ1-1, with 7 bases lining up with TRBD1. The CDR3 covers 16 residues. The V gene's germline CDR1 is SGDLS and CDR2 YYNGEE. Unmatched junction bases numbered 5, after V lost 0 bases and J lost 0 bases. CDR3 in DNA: TGTGCCAGCAGCGTAGCTGGGGGACAGATGAACACTGAAGCTTTCTTT. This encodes CASSVAGGQMNTEAFF.

The CDR3: CASGGLAAYEQYF. The DNA of the CDR3 is TGTGCCAGTGGGGGACTAGCGGCCTACGAGCAGTACTTC. V is TRBV19 and J is TRBJ2-7; 11 bases are a match to TRBD2. The ends lost 8 bases at V and 2 bases at J; junction bases unmatched: 2. Looked up from germline, CDR1 is LNHDA and CDR2 is SQIVND (reference sequence). The CDR3 has 13 residues.

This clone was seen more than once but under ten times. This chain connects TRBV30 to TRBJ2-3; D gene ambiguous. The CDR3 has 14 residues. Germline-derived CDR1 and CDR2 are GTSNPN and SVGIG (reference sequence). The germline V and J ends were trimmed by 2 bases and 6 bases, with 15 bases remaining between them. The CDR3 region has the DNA TGTGCCTGGAGTCTTATTATGTCGCGGGATACGCAGTATTTT. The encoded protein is CAWSLIMSRDTQYF.